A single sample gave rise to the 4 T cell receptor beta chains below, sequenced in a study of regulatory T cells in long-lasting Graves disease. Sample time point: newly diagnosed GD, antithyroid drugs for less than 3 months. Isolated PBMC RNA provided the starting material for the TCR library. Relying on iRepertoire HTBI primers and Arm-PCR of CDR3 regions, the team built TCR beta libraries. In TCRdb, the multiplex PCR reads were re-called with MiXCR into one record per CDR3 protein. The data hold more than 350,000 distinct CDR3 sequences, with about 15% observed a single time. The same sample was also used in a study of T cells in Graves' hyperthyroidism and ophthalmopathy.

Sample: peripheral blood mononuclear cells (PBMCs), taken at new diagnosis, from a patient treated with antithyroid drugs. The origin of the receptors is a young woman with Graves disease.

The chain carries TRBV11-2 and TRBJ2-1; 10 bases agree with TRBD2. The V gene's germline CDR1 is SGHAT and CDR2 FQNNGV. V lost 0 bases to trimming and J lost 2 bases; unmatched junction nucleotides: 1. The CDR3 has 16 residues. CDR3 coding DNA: TGTGCCAGCAGCTTAGAGAGCGGGAGGGCCTACAATGAGCAGTTCTTC. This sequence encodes CASSLESGRAYNEQFF.

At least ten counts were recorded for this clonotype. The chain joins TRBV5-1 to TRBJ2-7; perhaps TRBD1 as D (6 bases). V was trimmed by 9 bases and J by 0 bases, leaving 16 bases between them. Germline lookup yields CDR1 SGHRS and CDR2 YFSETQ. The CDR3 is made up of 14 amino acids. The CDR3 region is CANPGHPSSYEQYF. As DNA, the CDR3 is TGCGCCAACCCGGGACACCCGTCCTCCTACGAGCAGTACTTC.

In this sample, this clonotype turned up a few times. The CDR3: CAISDPGQGAGGYGYTF. The CDR3 region has the DNA TGTGCCATCAGTGACCCGGGACAGGGGGCGGGAGGCTATGGCTACACCTTC. The V and J genes are TRBV10-3 and TRBJ1-2; 12 bases match TRBD1. V lost 3 bases, J lost 4 bases, and 9 bases stayed unmatched. Germline V lookup: CDR1 ENHRY, CDR2 SYGVKD. This CDR3 spans 17 amino acids.

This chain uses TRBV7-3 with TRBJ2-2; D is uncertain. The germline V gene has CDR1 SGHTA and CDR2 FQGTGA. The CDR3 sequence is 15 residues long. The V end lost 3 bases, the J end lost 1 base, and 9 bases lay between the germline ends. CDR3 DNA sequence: TGTGCCAGCAGCTTGCAAAGGGTGAACACCGGGGAGCTGTTTTTT. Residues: CASSLQRVNTGELFF. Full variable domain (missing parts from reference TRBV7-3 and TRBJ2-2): GAGVSQTPSNKVTEKGKYVELRCDPISGHTALYWYRQSLGQGPEFLIYFQGTGAADDSGLPNDRFFAVRPEGSVSTLKIQRTERGDSAVYLCASSLQRVNTGELFFGEGSRLTVL.